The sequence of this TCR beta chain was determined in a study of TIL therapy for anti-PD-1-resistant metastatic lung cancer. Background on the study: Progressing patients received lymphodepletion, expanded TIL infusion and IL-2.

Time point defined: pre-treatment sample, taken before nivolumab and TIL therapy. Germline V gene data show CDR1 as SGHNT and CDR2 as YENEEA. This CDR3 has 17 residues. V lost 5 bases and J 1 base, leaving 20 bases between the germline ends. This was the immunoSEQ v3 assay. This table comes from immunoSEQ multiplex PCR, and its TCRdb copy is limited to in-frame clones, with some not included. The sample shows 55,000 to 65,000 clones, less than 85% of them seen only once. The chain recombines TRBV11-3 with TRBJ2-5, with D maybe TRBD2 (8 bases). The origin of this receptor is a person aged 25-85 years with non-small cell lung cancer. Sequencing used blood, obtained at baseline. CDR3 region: CASSRGGGGPTQETQYF. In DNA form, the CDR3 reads TGTGCCAGCAGCCGGGGGGGAGGGGGCCCGACCCAAGAGACCCAGTACTTC.